The 19 T cell receptor beta chains presented below share a single source sample, sequenced in a study of T cell repertoires in cytomegalovirus infection. A single record per CDR3 protein comes from TCRdb applying MiXCR to the reads. The data contain about 190,000 distinct CDR3 sequences, roughly 27% of them singletons. The sample was PBMCs. All receptors come from a human donor in good health (CMV status not recorded). Some clones in this sample may be carry-over from other donors' samples.

Remarks on this clonotype: The junction shows a germline mismatch at one end, possibly a read error. The chain employs TRBV4-1 and TRBJ1-1, with D tentatively TRBD1 (5 bases). CDR1 and CDR2 from the germline V gene are MGHRA and YSYEKL. CDR3 length: 15 amino acids. This CDR3 is CASSPLERGSTEAFF. The CDR3 coding sequence is TGTGCCAGCAGCCCCTTAGAGCGGGGGAGTACTGAAGCTTTCTTT.

Comment on this clonotype: Its ends do not fully match the called genes, so a read error is possible. In DNA form, the CDR3 reads TGTGCCAGCAGCCTGACAGGATTTAACTATAGCTACACCTTC. This gives the protein CASSLTGFNYSYTF. This chain uses TRBV7-2 with TRBJ1-2, with D possibly TRBD1 on 6 matching bases. CDR3 length: 14 residues. The V gene's germline CDR1 is SGHTA and CDR2 FQGNSA.

The rearrangement links TRBV5-6 to TRBJ2-5; 10 bases map to TRBD1. Germline values: CDR1 SGHDT, CDR2 YYEEEE. The J segment lost 6 bases and the V segment lost 3 bases, leaving 5 bases of the junction unmatched. CDR3 length: 14 amino acids. The CDR3 DNA reads as TGTGCCAGCAGCTCGACAGGGGGCCGGCAGACCCAGTACTTC. This translates into CASSSTGGRQTQYF.

This chain links TRBV19 with TRBJ1-5; 8 nucleotides line up with TRBD1. J gave up 3 bases and V 4 bases, and 8 bases lay outside the gene matches. The CDR3 totals 16 residues. Germline assignment: CDR1 LNHDA and CDR2 SQIVND (reference sequence). The CDR3 DNA follows: TGTGCCAGTAGTACCGTCCGGGACAGGATCAATCAGCCCCAGCATTTT. Translating it yields CASSTVRDRINQPQHF.

This clonotype has just a few counts. The chain couples TRBV7-8 to TRBJ2-7; 9 nucleotides agree with TRBD1. CDR3 length equals 16 residues. V lost 2 bases and J lost 3; bases outside the gene matches: 8. The germline V gene encodes CDR1 SGHVS and CDR2 FQNEAQ. The CDR3 sequence is CASSLMPDRGFYEQYF. The CDR3 nucleotides are TGTGCCAGCAGCTTAATGCCGGACAGGGGTTTCTACGAGCAGTACTTC.

This clonotype has more than one count but fewer than ten. The rearrangement links TRBV12-5 to TRBJ1-6, with D unresolved. V lost 1 base to trimming and J lost 10 bases, with 5 bases between them. The CDR3 is 12 residues long. Germline-derived CDR1 and CDR2 are LGHNT and FRNRAP. DNA for the CDR3: TGTGCTAGTGGTTTGGACCACTCACCCCTCCACTTT. It is translated as CASGLDHSPLHF.

This clonotype was detected only a few times. The rearrangement joins TRBV2 to TRBJ1-2; D not certain. The CDR3 runs 13 residues. Per germline, CDR1 SNHLY and CDR2 FYNNEI. V was clipped by 8 bases and J by 2 bases, with 12 bases between them. CDR3 residues: CASSSTENYGYTF. The CDR3 nucleotides are TGTGCCAGCTCGTCAACAGAGAACTATGGCTACACCTTC.

The J gene is TRBJ1-2, the V gene TRBV20-1; 7 nucleotides match TRBD1. V lost 6 bases, J lost 4 bases, and 8 bases stayed unmatched. This CDR3 has 13 residues. Germline V gene sequence: CDR1 DFQATT, CDR2 SNEGSKA (reference sequence). The CDR3 nucleotides are TGCAGTGCAATCAGACAGGGAGGCTATGGCTACACCTTC. It is translated as CSAIRQGGYGYTF.

This clonotype has only a few counts. The chain couples TRBV20-1 to TRBJ2-5; D gene ambiguous. The CDR3 is made up of 15 amino acids. Germline CDR1 reads DFQATT; CDR2 reads SNEGSKA (reference sequence). Trimming cost V 1 base and J 1 base, with 13 bases left between them. The chain's CDR3 is CSARAVTGRQETQYF. CDR3 nucleotide sequence: TGCAGTGCTAGAGCTGTTACCGGGCGCCAAGAGACCCAGTACTTC.

This chain joins TRBV15 and TRBJ1-1; D call uncertain. This CDR3 is 13 amino acids long. Trimming cost V 1 base and J 8 bases, with 11 bases left between them. CDR1 and CDR2 (germline): LNHNV, YYDKDF (reference sequence). In DNA, the CDR3 is TGTGCCACCAGCAGAGTATCCGTCGAGGAAGCTTTCTTT. This encodes CATSRVSVEEAFF.

The chain couples TRBV4-2 to TRBJ1-4; D might be TRBD1 (5 bases). This CDR3 is 15 amino acids long. Trimming left V 1 base short and J 8 bases short, with 14 bases between. Germline values: CDR1 LGHNA, CDR2 YNFKEQ. The CDR3 is CASSQVDGGREKLFF. CDR3 sequence (DNA): TGTGCCAGCAGCCAAGTAGACGGGGGAAGGGAAAAACTGTTTTTT.

In this sample, this clonotype turned up a few times. The chain couples TRBV12-3 or TRBV12-4 to TRBJ2-2; 12 bases align to TRBD2. The CDR3 contains 16 residues. The junction had 4 bases not matched to a gene; V was cut back by 1 base and J by 7 bases. The CDR3 here is CASSLGTSGDVGELFF. DNA of the CDR3: TGTGCCAGCAGTTTAGGGACTAGCGGGGATGTCGGGGAGCTGTTTTTT.

V and J are TRBV29-1 and TRBJ1-1, with unresolved D. V shed 4 bases and J shed 5 bases, with 8 bases lying between them. CDR1 and CDR2 from the germline V gene are SQVTM and ANQGSEA. The CDR3 totals 11 residues. The CDR3 nucleotides read TGCAGCGTTGGAGGGAGTACTGAAGCTTTCTTT. The encoded protein is CSVGGSTEAFF.

The chain links TRBV25-1 to TRBJ2-2; D is unresolved. This CDR3 region has 12 residues. Trimming removed 6 bases at V and 4 bases at J, with 6 bases between. Germline-derived CDR1 and CDR2 are MGHDK and SYGVNS. This CDR3 reads CASRYFTGELFF. CDR3 coding DNA: TGTGCCAGCAGGTACTTCACCGGGGAGCTGTTTTTT.

In this sample, this clonotype turned up many times. This chain joins TRBV12-3 or TRBV12-4 and TRBJ2-2; D gene unclear. Trimming stripped 3 bases from V and 5 bases from J, with 1 base between. The CDR3 runs to 11 residues. Written as DNA, the CDR3 is TGTGCCAGCAGTTTTACCGGGGAGCTGTTTTTT. Translation gives CASSFTGELFF.

This chain joins TRBV23-1 and TRBJ1-1; 7 bases fit TRBD1. TRBV23-1 is identified as an open reading frame with a role that is uncertain. The CDR3 has 17 amino acids. The V and J ends lost 7 bases and 4 bases, in that order; junction bases with no gene match: 18. The CDR3 DNA reads TGCGCCAGCACCCGAGACAGGGTACACGTCTGGAGCACTGAAGCTTTCTTT. It yields the protein CASTRDRVHVWSTEAFF.

This clonotype was seen more than once but under ten times. The J gene is TRBJ1-1, the V gene TRBV7-2; D possibly corresponds to TRBD1 (6 bases). V was shortened by 4 bases and J by 7 bases, with 10 bases between the two germline ends. Looked up from germline, CDR1 is SGHTA and CDR2 is FQGNSA. The CDR3 sequence is 12 residues long. CDR3: CASSSGQFEAFF. The CDR3 DNA reads TGTGCCAGCAGCTCAGGACAGTTTGAAGCTTTCTTT.

The genes are TRBV11-3 and TRBJ2-5; D might be TRBD2 (7 bases). The CDR3 extends over 13 amino acids. V was clipped by 5 bases and J by 5 bases, with 12 bases between them. Germline V gene lookup returns CDR1 SGHNT and CDR2 YENEEA. The DNA for the CDR3 is TGTGCCAGCAGCGAGGGAGGGGGGGAGACCCAGTACTTC. Protein: CASSEGGGETQYF.

As regards this clonotype: This sequence may be a read error, since a much larger clone differs from it by one base. CDR3 in amino acids: CASSPPGDGSYNAQFF. The CDR3, as DNA: TGTGCCAGCAGCCCACCCGGGGACGGCTCCTACAATGCGCAGTTCTTC. V gene TRBV7-2 combines with J gene TRBJ2-1; the D gene could be TRBD1 or TRBD2 (5 bases each). Germline lookup yields CDR1 SGHTA and CDR2 FQGNSA. This CDR3 contains 16 residues.